The 10 T cell receptor beta chains below come from one sample, sequenced in a study of early T cells in non-severe SARS-CoV-2 infection. TCRdb used MiXCR to reprocess the 5' RACE reads, holding one entry per CDR3 protein. The table includes tens of thousands of distinct CDR3 sequences, approximately 4.6% detected once. Sequences were obtained from whole blood. The receptors derive from an adult who was a healthcare worker with PCR-confirmed SARS-CoV-2 infection or an uninfected control (not recorded which).

The rearrangement links TRBV20-1 to TRBJ2-7; 8 positions agree with TRBD1. V lost 0 bases and J lost 3; bases outside the gene matches: 10. Germline V CDR1 and CDR2: DFQATT, SNEGSKA (reference sequence). This CDR3 is 16 amino acids long. The CDR3 reads CSARDSFQGAIYEQYF. The CDR3 bases are TGCAGTGCTAGAGATTCCTTTCAGGGGGCTATCTACGAGCAGTACTTC.

This clonotype occurred many times. The chain carries TRBV18 and TRBJ1-1; no clear D. The CDR3 has 13 residues. CDR1 KGHSH and CDR2 LQKENI come from the germline V gene. With 5 bases removed from V and 3 bases from J, the gap between germline ends came to 10 bases. The DNA for the CDR3 is TGTGCCAGCTCATCTACACCGGACACTGAAGCTTTCTTT. It specifies CASSSTPDTEAFF.

This clonotype was seen a handful of times. V gene TRBV5-8 combines with J gene TRBJ1-2; D is unclear. Germline CDR1 and CDR2: SGHTS and YDEGEE. Deletions cut 2 bases from V and 4 bases from J, with 12 bases between. The CDR3 spans 14 residues. Here the CDR3 reads CASSLGAESYGYTF. The CDR3 DNA reads as TGTGCCAGCAGCTTAGGTGCGGAATCCTATGGCTACACCTTC.

This clonotype is labeled medium-sized. DNA for the CDR3: TGTGCCAGCAGCCTCCGGGACAGGACGCGTGTTGAAGCTTTCTTT. Translation gives CASSLRDRTRVEAFF. The V and J genes are TRBV3-1 and TRBJ1-1; TRBD1 aligns across 8 bases. Germline trimming cut 4 bases from V and 7 bases from J; bases unmatched to any gene: 11. The germline V gene encodes CDR1 LGHDT and CDR2 YNNKEL (reference sequence). This CDR3 has 15 amino acids.

This clonotype has at least ten counts. This sequence joins TRBV29-1 and TRBJ2-7; D may be TRBD2 (5 bases). This CDR3 is built from 13 residues. The germline V and J ends were trimmed by 7 bases and 3 bases, with 16 bases remaining between them. CDR1 and CDR2 from the germline V gene are SQVTM and ANQGSEA. The CDR3 protein is CSANAGIDYEQYF. DNA of the CDR3: TGCAGCGCCAACGCCGGGATCGACTACGAGCAGTACTTC.

This clonotype was seen at least ten times. CDR3 DNA: TGTGCCAGCAGCTCCCAGCGGGGAGGAGATACGCAGTATTTT. This sequence encodes CASSSQRGGDTQYF. V and J are TRBV7-3 and TRBJ2-3, with 7 positions matching TRBD2. J was trimmed by 5 bases and V by 4 bases; bases with no gene match: 6. The CDR3 sequence is 14 residues long. In germline, CDR1 is SGHTA, CDR2 FQGTGA.

This rearrangement joins TRBV29-1 to TRBJ2-2; 9 nucleotides align to TRBD1. Germline assignment: CDR1 SQVTM and CDR2 ANQGSEA. Trimming removed 7 bases from V and 1 base from J; junction bases left unmatched: 4. CDR3 size: 14 residues. The CDR3 sequence is CSAPGQGNTGELFF. In DNA, the CDR3 is TGCAGCGCCCCGGGACAGGGGAACACCGGGGAGCTGTTTTTT.

The rearrangement joins TRBV6-5 to TRBJ1-5; the D gene is possibly TRBD1 (5 bases). Germline lookup yields CDR1 MNHEY and CDR2 SVGAGI. The V end was cut by 6 bases, the J end by 7 bases, with 16 bases between. CDR3 length equals 14 residues. Written as DNA, the CDR3 is TGTGCCAGCAGCCGGGACCCCGGGCTGCAGCCCCAGCATTTT. This encodes CASSRDPGLQPQHF.

This clonotype was seen ten or more times. The chain has TRBV13 and TRBJ1-1, with D unclear. This CDR3 comprises 15 residues. The V and J ends lost 4 bases and 1 base respectively, with 13 bases between them. Germline V CDR1 and CDR2: PRHDT, FYEKMQ (reference sequence). The CDR3 region has the DNA TGTGCCAGCAGCTCAGGTGAGGCGGGGAACACTGAAGCTTTCTTT. It specifies CASSSGEAGNTEAFF. The variable domain in full, with the rest retrieved from reference TRBV13 and TRBJ1-1, is AAGVIQSPRHLIKEKRETATLKCYPIPRHDTVYWYQQGPGQDPQFLISFYEKMQSDKGSIPDRFSAQQFSDYHSELNMSSLELGDSALYFCASSSGEAGNTEAFFGQGTRLTVV.

This CDR3 reads CSAPPRTLSTDTQYF. The CDR3, as DNA: TGCAGTGCTCCGCCGCGGACGCTTAGCACAGATACGCAGTATTTT. V gene TRBV20-1 combines with J gene TRBJ2-3; D ambiguous. The ends were cut back, 5 bases at V and 0 bases at J, with 15 bases in the middle. Germline V gene data show CDR1 as DFQATT and CDR2 as SNEGSKA (reference sequence). The CDR3 loop spans 15 amino acids.